The 22 T cell receptor beta chains in this list originate from one sample, sequenced in a study of neurological immune-mediated disorders. MiXCR, applied by TCRdb to the 5' RACE reads, yields one record per CDR3 protein. In the table there are approximately 50,000 distinct CDR3 sequences, about 3.7% of which are singletons. Material: PBMCs. Receptor source: a man aged 40-50 years with multiple sclerosis.

This clonotype was recorded a few times. An end of the junction differs from the germline gene, which may be a read error. The CDR3 sequence: CASSRGQDNSPLNF. CDR3 nucleotides: TGTGCCAGCAGCCGGGGACAGGATAATTCACCCCTCAACTTT. The V call is TRBV2, the J call TRBJ1-6; TRBD1 aligns across 8 bases. The germline V gene encodes CDR1 SNHLY and CDR2 FYNNEI. This CDR3 has 14 amino acids.

The chain recombines TRBV6-6 with TRBJ2-1; 9 positions agree with TRBD1. Germline CDR1 and CDR2: MNHNY and SVGAGI (reference sequence). Trimming took 1 base from V and 4 from J; bases not matched to a gene: 2. This CDR3 region has 15 residues. In DNA, the CDR3 is TGTGCCAGCAGTTACTTGGGACAGGGATACAATGAGCAGTTCTTC. The encoded protein is CASSYLGQGYNEQFF.

This clonotype was seen repeatedly, ten times or more. This rearrangement joins TRBV20-1 to TRBJ1-1; 7 bases are a match to TRBD1. Germline CDR1 is DFQATT and CDR2 is SNEGSKA (reference sequence). V was clipped by 3 bases and J by 1 base; unmatched bases: 5. There are 14 residues in the CDR3. The CDR3 sequence: CSARRDSQNTEAFF. Here the CDR3 DNA reads TGCAGTGCTAGGCGGGACAGCCAGAACACTGAAGCTTTCTTT.

At least ten counts were recorded for this clonotype. The junction does not match germline at one end; this may be a read error. The J gene is TRBJ1-5, the V gene TRBV5-5; D remains ambiguous. The CDR3 runs 15 residues. The germline V gene has CDR1 SGHKS and CDR2 YYEKEE (reference sequence). In DNA form, the CDR3 reads TGTGCCAGCAGCTTGGTACTGACTAGCAATCAGCCCCAGAATTTT. Translated, it gives CASSLVLTSNQPQNF.

This clonotype has at least ten counts. One junction end disagrees with the germline gene, perhaps due to a read error. The chain carries TRBV20-1 and TRBJ1-5, with 9 bases matching TRBD1. The CDR3 extends over 16 amino acids. Germline CDR1 is DFQATT and CDR2 is SNEGSKA (reference sequence). The CDR3 spells CSARPGQGTSNQPQNF. As DNA, the CDR3 is TGCAGTGCTAGACCGGGACAGGGCACGAGCAATCAGCCCCAGAATTTT.

This clonotype was picked up many times. The chain recombines TRBV10-3 with TRBJ1-1; 7 bases line up with TRBD1. After removal of 9 bases from V and 0 bases from J, the junction contained 4 bases not matched to a gene. The CDR3 totals 13 residues. The germline V gene encodes CDR1 ENHRY and CDR2 SYGVKD. The CDR3 nucleotides are TGTGCCATTACCGGGACAGTGAACACTGAAGCTTTCTTT. As protein: CAITGTVNTEAFF.

This clonotype showed up many times. In nucleotides, the CDR3 is TGTGCCAGCACCCCCTCCTACGAGCAGTACTTC. Translating gives CASTPSYEQYF. This chain connects TRBV11-2 to TRBJ2-7, with D hard to call. The V end lost 7 bases, the J end lost 0 bases, and 4 bases lay between the germline ends. CDR1 and CDR2 from the germline V gene are SGHAT and FQNNGV. There are 11 residues in the CDR3.

The table lists this clonotype with many counts. This sequence joins TRBV12-3 or TRBV12-4 and TRBJ1-5; D is ambiguous. The CDR3 has 13 amino acids. The V gene lost 4 bases and the J gene lost 5 bases, with 9 bases spanning the gap. CDR3 amino acids: CASSSHGDQPQHF. The DNA of the CDR3 is TGTGCCAGCAGTTCACATGGGGATCAGCCCCAGCATTTT.

In this sample, this clonotype turned up many times. V gene TRBV27 combines with J gene TRBJ1-1; no firm D call. V was clipped by 5 bases and J by 7 bases, with 14 bases between them. The CDR3 contains 13 residues. CDR1 and CDR2 (germline): MNHEY, SMNVEV (reference sequence). The DNA for the CDR3 is TGTGCCAGCAGTATTCGGAGTTCGGGTGAAGCTTTCTTT. Translating it yields CASSIRSSGEAFF.

This clonotype was picked up many times. This chain joins TRBV28 and TRBJ1-2; weak D call: TRBD1 (5 bases). CDR1 and CDR2 (germline): MDHEN, SYDVKM. The germline V and J ends were trimmed by 2 bases and 4 bases, with 11 bases remaining between them. This CDR3 has 14 residues. The CDR3 sequence: CASSLGGFTYGYTF. The CDR3 nucleotides read TGTGCCAGCAGTTTAGGGGGGTTTACCTATGGCTACACCTTC.

In this sample, this clonotype turned up many times. This sequence joins TRBV27 and TRBJ2-2; D gene uncertain. Looked up from germline, CDR1 is MNHEY and CDR2 is SMNVEV (reference sequence). CDR3 length: 12 amino acids. V gave up 3 bases and J gave up 5 bases, with 4 bases separating them. The CDR3 DNA reads TGTGCCAGCAGTTTGGGAACCGGGGAGCTGTTTTTT. Translation gives CASSLGTGELFF.

This clonotype has just a few counts. This sequence joins TRBV12-3 or TRBV12-4 and TRBJ2-7, with D tentatively TRBD2 (5 bases). The CDR3 covers 13 residues. Trimming removed 7 bases at V and 5 bases at J, with 15 bases between. In DNA, the CDR3 is TGTGCCAGCAAGTCCCCGGGGTTTCACGAGCAGTACTTC. Amino acid sequence: CASKSPGFHEQYF.

This clonotype was counted many times. This sequence joins TRBV10-3 and TRBJ2-2; a possible D gene is TRBD1 (5 bases). This CDR3 has 16 residues. Germline-derived CDR1 and CDR2 are ENHRY and SYGVKD. The V end was cut by 0 bases, the J end by 1 base, with 9 bases between. CDR3 coding DNA: TGTGCCATCAGTGAGTCGGCGACAGTGAACACCGGGGAGCTGTTTTTT. The encoded protein is CAISESATVNTGELFF.

This clonotype was picked up many times. The chain combines TRBV12-3 or TRBV12-4 with TRBJ2-1; 12 bases fit TRBD2. The CDR3 is made up of 16 amino acids. With V trimmed by 5 bases and J by 6 bases, 8 bases remained unmatched. The CDR3 loop reads CASSPSASGGANEQFF. CDR3 nucleotides: TGTGCCAGCAGTCCGTCCGCTAGCGGGGGGGCCAATGAGCAGTTCTTC.

This clonotype was recorded at least ten times. The chain combines TRBV5-1 with TRBJ2-2; D perhaps matches TRBD1 (5 bases). The CDR3 length is 15 residues. The V end lost 0 bases, the J end lost 7 bases, and 13 bases lay between the germline ends. CDR1 and CDR2 (germline): SGHRS, YFSETQ. The CDR3 DNA follows: TGCGCCAGCAGCTTGGCCACTCAGGGCAGCGGGGAGCTGTTTTTT. Translating it yields CASSLATQGSGELFF.

Many counts were recorded for this clonotype. The chain couples TRBV12-3 or TRBV12-4 to TRBJ1-1; D is ambiguous. V shed 6 bases and J shed 8 bases, with 16 bases lying between them. The CDR3 contains 13 residues. DNA of the CDR3: TGTGCCAGCAGCCGCTCTATGGCGGGCGAAGCTTTCTTT. Protein sequence: CASSRSMAGEAFF.

This clonotype was detected many times. The J gene is TRBJ2-2, the V gene TRBV27, with D perhaps matching TRBD1 (5 bases). Germline CDR1 MNHEY, CDR2 SMNVEV (reference sequence). The CDR3 spans 14 residues. The V gene lost 5 bases and the J gene lost 0 bases, with 7 bases spanning the gap. The CDR3 bases are TGTGCCAGCAGTGCGACAGCGAACACCGGGGAGCTGTTTTTT. Protein sequence: CASSATANTGELFF.

Many counts were recorded for this clonotype. The chain combines TRBV29-1 with TRBJ2-3; tentatively, D is TRBD1 (6 bases). The germline V gene has CDR1 SQVTM and CDR2 ANQGSEA. CDR3 length: 14 residues. V was shortened by 8 bases and J by 1 base, with 16 bases between the two germline ends. The CDR3 bases are TGCAGCTCCCTCCACAGGGACGGCACAGATACGCAGTATTTT. This codes for CSSLHRDGTDTQYF.

The table lists this clonotype with many counts. The genes are TRBV6-5 and TRBJ2-7; D gene uncertain. The CDR3 runs to 13 residues. Deletions cut 8 bases from V and 0 bases from J, with 11 bases between. Germline CDR1 and CDR2: MNHEY and SVGAGI. The CDR3 here is CASANSLSYEQYF. The DNA for the CDR3 is TGTGCCAGCGCTAATAGCCTCTCCTACGAGCAGTACTTC.

This clonotype was seen ten or more times. The rearrangement joins TRBV12-3 or TRBV12-4 to TRBJ2-5; 11 nucleotides line up with TRBD2. The CDR3 loop spans 16 amino acids. Losses at the gene ends were 5 bases for V and 1 base for J; bases not matched to a gene: 6. In nucleotides, the CDR3 is TGTGCCAGCAGTCCGGGGACTAGCGGTTTCCAAGAGACCCAGTACTTC. Protein product: CASSPGTSGFQETQYF.

This chain uses TRBV5-1 with TRBJ2-7, with D tentatively TRBD1 (6 bases). Germline V gene lookup returns CDR1 SGHRS and CDR2 YFSETQ. V was pared by 4 bases and J by 5 bases, with 16 bases between. The CDR3 sequence is 14 residues long. The chain's CDR3 is CASSQGQPRDEQYF. CDR3 DNA sequence: TGCGCCAGCAGCCAAGGACAGCCCAGGGACGAGCAGTACTTC.

This clonotype was observed many times. The CDR3 reads CASSFWTGIANEKLFF. CDR3 bases: TGTGCCAGCAGTTTTTGGACAGGCATCGCTAATGAAAAACTGTTTTTT. The chain has TRBV12-3 or TRBV12-4 and TRBJ1-4, with TRBD1 matching 7 bases. The junction had 7 bases not matched to a gene; V was cut back by 3 bases and J by 3 bases. The CDR3 totals 16 residues.